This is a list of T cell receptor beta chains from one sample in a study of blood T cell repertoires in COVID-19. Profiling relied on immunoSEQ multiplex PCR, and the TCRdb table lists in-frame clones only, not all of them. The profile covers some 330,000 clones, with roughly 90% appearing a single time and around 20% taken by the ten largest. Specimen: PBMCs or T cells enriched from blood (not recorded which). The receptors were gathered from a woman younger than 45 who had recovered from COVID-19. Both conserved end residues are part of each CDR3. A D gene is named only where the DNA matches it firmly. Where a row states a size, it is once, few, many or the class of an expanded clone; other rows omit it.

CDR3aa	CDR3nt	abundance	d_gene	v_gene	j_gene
CASQEAYEQYF	TGTGCCAGTCAAGAAGCGTACGAGCAGTACTTC	NA	NA	TRBV2	TRBJ2-7
CASSFWGGAHSVTGANVLTF	TGTGCCAGCAGCTTCTGGGGGGGGGCGCATTCGGTTACTGGGGCCAACGTCCTGACTTTC	NA	NA	TRBV6-2/TRBV6-3	TRBJ2-6
CASSVTENTEAFF	TGTGCCAGCAGCGTAACAGAGAACACTGAAGCTTTCTTT	NA	NA	TRBV9	TRBJ1-1
CASSPQTGRLNYGYTF	TGTGCCAGCAGCCCCCAGACAGGGAGGTTAAACTATGGCTACACCTTC	NA	TRBD1	TRBV9	TRBJ1-2
CASSLALEGKLFF	TGTGCCAGCAGCTTAGCGCTGGAGGGAAAACTGTTTTTT	NA	NA	TRBV7-8	TRBJ1-4
CASSQSWERQVHEQYF	TGCGCCAGCAGTCAATCTTGGGAGAGGCAGGTCCACGAGCAGTACTTC	few	NA	TRBV23-1	TRBJ2-7
CAWSGGKGGGQPQHF	TGTGCCTGGAGTGGAGGTAAAGGGGGCGGTCAGCCCCAGCATTTT	NA	TRBD1	TRBV30	TRBJ1-5
CASSPGSDQPQHF	TGTGCCAGCTCACCAGGCAGCGATCAGCCCCAGCATTTT	NA	NA	TRBV18	TRBJ1-5
CASSIWTSGDQETQYF	TGTGCCAGCAGTATCTGGACTAGCGGGGACCAAGAGACCCAGTACTTC	NA	TRBD2	TRBV11-1	TRBJ2-5
CASSPGRRRTDTQYF	TGTGCCAGCAGTCCCGGGAGGCGGCGCACAGATACGCAGTATTTT	NA	TRBD2	TRBV28	TRBJ2-3
CASSVEGTVYGYTF	TGTGCCAGCAGCGTGGAGGGGACAGTCTATGGCTACACCTTC	NA	TRBD1	TRBV11-2	TRBJ1-2
CAISEGGLNEQFF	TGTGCCATCAGTGAGGGGGGCTTAAATGAGCAGTTCTTC	NA	NA	TRBV10-3	TRBJ2-1
CASSERRGRDEQYF	TGTGCCAGCAGTGAACGCAGGGGGCGCGACGAGCAGTACTTC	NA	TRBD1	TRBV6-1	TRBJ2-7
CASSQDNSGRARRYEQYF	TGTGCCAGCAGCCAAGATAATAGCGGGAGGGCCCGTCGATACGAGCAGTACTTC	NA	TRBD2	TRBV14	TRBJ2-7
CASSPRLANNNEQFF	TGCGCCAGCAGCCCAAGACTAGCGAACAACAATGAGCAGTTCTTC	NA	TRBD2	TRBV4-3	TRBJ2-1
CASSISGGKAEAFF	TGTGCCAGTAGTATATCCGGGGGTAAAGCCGAAGCTTTCTTT	NA	NA	TRBV19	TRBJ1-1
CASSPQVENTEAFF	TGTGCCAGCTCACCTCAGGTTGAAAACACTGAAGCTTTCTTT	NA	NA	TRBV18	TRBJ1-1
CASSILSGNQPQHF	TGTGCCAGTAGTATTCTCTCGGGTAATCAGCCCCAGCATTTT	NA	NA	TRBV19	TRBJ1-5
CASSPRRYNEQFF	TGTGCCAGCTCACCACGCAGGTACAATGAGCAGTTCTTC	NA	NA	TRBV18	TRBJ2-1
CASRTTGAYFYTF	TGTGCCAGCAGGACAACAGGGGCTTACTTCTACACCTTC	NA	TRBD1	TRBV7-2	TRBJ1-2
CASSERGSGGVEDTQYF	TGCGCCAGCAGTGAGAGGGGGAGCGGGGGGGTAGAGGATACGCAGTATTTT	NA	TRBD2	TRBV10-1	TRBJ2-3
CASSAPQGGTEAFF	TGTGCCAGCAGCGCCCCACAGGGAGGGACTGAAGCTTTCTTT	NA	NA	TRBV11-2	TRBJ1-1
CASSLVSGVREKLFF	TGTGCCAGCAGCTTAGTTTCCGGGGTCCGGGAAAAACTGTTTTTT	NA	NA	TRBV7-2	TRBJ1-4
CASSAGQAPYEQYF	TGTGCCAGCAGTGCAGGACAGGCTCCCTACGAGCAGTACTTC	NA	TRBD1	TRBV28	TRBJ2-7
CASSLRQGVTNEQFF	TGTGCCAGCAGCTTACGACAGGGGGTCACGAATGAGCAGTTCTTC	NA	TRBD1	TRBV7-2	TRBJ2-1
CASLGGNEQFF	TGTGCCAGCTTAGGAGGGAATGAGCAGTTCTTC	NA	NA	TRBV2	TRBJ2-1
CASSQAGTGAINQPQHF	TGTGCCAGCAGTCAGGCAGGGACAGGGGCAATTAATCAGCCCCAGCATTTT	NA	TRBD1	TRBV6-6	TRBJ1-5
CAGGLPNTEAFF	TGTGCCGGGGGCCTACCGAACACTGAAGCTTTCTTT	NA	NA	TRBV30	TRBJ1-1
CASSIEGGYRPYGYTF	TGTGCCAGTAGTATAGAAGGGGGATACCGACCCTATGGCTACACCTTC	NA	NA	TRBV19	TRBJ1-2
CASSQDRLAGVVQYF	TGTGCCAGCAGCCAAGATCGGCTAGCGGGGGTTGTACAGTACTTC	NA	TRBD2	TRBV3-1/TRBV3-2	TRBJ2-7
CASSQEQGGFYEQYF	TGCGCCAGCAGCCAAGAACAGGGTGGATTCTACGAGCAGTACTTC	NA	NA	TRBV4-3	TRBJ2-7